The clone carrying this T cell receptor beta chain was seen ten or more times. Its specificity is not known. TCRdb re-derived calls from the multiplex PCR reads in MiXCR, one entry per CDR3 protein. The sample yields approximately 250,000 distinct CDR3 sequences, under 40% seen once. The data derive from a study of breast tumors, draining lymph nodes, adjacent tissues. General study results and limits: Findings are consistent with lymph node origin and intratumoral expansion of most tumor T cells. Luminal-like breast cancer showed significantly greater tumor-nontumor repertoire similarity than basal-like breast cancer did. Tumor TCR diversity was below lymph nodes but above nontumor tissue.

The germline V gene encodes CDR1 SGHAT and CDR2 FQNNGV. The ends lost 6 bases at V and 5 bases at J; junction bases unmatched: 8. The CDR3 is 15 residues long. Breast cancer patients provided tissue from their axillary draining lymph nodes. This TCR was recovered from a female donor with breast cancer. Some clones in this sample may be carry-over from other donors' samples. The sequencing sample was made of axillary lymph node tissue. The chain has TRBV11-2 and TRBJ2-3; TRBD2 matches 10 bases. The CDR3 nucleotides are TGTGCCAGCAGTCGAGCGGGGGGGCTTATAGATACGCAGTATTTT. It yields the protein CASSRAGGLIDTQYF.